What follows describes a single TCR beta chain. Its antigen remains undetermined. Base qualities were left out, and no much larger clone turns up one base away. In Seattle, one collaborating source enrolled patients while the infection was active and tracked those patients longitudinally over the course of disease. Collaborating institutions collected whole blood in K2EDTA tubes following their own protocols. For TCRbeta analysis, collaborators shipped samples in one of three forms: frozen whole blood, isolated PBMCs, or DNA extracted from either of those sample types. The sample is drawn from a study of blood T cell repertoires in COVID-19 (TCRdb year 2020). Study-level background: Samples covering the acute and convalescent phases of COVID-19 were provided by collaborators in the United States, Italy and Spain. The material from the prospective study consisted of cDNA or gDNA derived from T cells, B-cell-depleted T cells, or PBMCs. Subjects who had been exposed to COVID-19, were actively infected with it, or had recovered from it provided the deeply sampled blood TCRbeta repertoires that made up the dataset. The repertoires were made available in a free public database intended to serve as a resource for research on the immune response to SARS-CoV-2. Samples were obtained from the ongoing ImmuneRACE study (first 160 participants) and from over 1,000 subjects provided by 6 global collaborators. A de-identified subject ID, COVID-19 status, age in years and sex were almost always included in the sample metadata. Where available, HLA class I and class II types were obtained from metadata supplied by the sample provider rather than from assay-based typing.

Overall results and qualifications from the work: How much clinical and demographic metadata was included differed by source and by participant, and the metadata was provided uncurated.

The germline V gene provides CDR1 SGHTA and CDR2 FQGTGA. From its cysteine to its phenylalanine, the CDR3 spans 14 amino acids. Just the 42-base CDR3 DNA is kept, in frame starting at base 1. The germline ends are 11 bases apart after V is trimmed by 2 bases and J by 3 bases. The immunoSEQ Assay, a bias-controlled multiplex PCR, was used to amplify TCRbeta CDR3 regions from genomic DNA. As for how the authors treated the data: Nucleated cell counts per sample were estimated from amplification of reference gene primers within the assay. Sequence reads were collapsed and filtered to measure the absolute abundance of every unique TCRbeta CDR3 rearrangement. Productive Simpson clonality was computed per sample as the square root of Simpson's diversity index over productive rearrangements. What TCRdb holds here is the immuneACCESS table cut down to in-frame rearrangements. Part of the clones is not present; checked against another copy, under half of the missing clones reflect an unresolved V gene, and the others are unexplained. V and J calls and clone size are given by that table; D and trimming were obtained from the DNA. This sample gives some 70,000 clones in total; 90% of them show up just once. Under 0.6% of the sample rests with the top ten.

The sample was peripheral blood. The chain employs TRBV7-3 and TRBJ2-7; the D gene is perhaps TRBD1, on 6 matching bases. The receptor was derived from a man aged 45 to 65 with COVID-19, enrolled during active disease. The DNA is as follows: TGTGCCAGCAGCTTAGGGGGCAGGGGCTACGAGCAGTACTTC. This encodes CASSLGGRGYEQYF.